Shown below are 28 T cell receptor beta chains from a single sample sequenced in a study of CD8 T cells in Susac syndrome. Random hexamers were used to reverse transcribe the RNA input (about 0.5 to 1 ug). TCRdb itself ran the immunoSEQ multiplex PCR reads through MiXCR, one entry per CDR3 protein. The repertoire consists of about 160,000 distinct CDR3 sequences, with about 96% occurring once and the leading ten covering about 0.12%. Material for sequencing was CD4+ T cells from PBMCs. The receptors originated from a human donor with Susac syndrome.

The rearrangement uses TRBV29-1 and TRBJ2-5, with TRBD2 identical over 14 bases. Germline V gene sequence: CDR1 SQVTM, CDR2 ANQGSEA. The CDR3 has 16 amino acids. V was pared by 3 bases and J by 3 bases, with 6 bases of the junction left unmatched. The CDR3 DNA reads TGCAGCGTTGATGGGAGACTAGCGGGAGGGAAAGAGACCCAGTACTTC. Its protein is CSVDGRLAGGKETQYF. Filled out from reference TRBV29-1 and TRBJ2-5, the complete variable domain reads SAVISQKPSRDICQRGTSLTIQCQVDSQVTMMFWYRQQPGQSLTLIATANQGSEATYESGFVIDKFPISRPNLTFSTLTVSNMSPEDSSIYLCSVDGRLAGGKETQYFGPGTRLLVL.

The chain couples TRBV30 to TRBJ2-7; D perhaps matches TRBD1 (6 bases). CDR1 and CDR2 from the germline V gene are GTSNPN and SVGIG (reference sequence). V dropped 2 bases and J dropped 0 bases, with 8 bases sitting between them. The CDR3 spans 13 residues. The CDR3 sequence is CAWSWGHSYEQYF. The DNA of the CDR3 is TGTGCCTGGAGTTGGGGGCACTCCTACGAGCAGTACTTC.

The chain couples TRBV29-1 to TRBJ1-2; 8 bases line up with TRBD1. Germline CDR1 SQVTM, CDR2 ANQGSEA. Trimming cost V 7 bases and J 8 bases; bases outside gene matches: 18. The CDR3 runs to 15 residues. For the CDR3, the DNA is TGCAGCGACCACCCTAGTTCCGGACAGGGAACAGGCTACACCTTC. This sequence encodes CSDHPSSGQGTGYTF. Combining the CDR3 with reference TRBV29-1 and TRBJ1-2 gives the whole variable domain SAVISQKPSRDICQRGTSLTIQCQVDSQVTMMFWYRQQPGQSLTLIATANQGSEATYESGFVIDKFPISRPNLTFSTLTVSNMSPEDSSIYLCSDHPSSGQGTGYTFGSGTRLTVV.

The CDR3: CASSLTVVEGETQYF. Here the CDR3 DNA reads TGTGCCAGCAGCTTAACCGTTGTGGAGGGGGAGACCCAGTACTTC. The chain employs TRBV11-2 and TRBJ2-5; a possible D gene is TRBD2 (6 bases). Trimming stripped 2 bases from V and 5 bases from J, with 15 bases between. The germline gives CDR1 SGHAT, CDR2 FQNNGV. The CDR3 loop spans 15 amino acids.

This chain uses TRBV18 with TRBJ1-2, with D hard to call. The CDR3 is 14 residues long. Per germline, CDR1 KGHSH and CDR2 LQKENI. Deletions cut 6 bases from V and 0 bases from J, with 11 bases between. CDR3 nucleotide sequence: TGTGCCAGCTCCGGGGTCGAGTCTAACTATGGCTACACCTTC. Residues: CASSGVESNYGYTF.

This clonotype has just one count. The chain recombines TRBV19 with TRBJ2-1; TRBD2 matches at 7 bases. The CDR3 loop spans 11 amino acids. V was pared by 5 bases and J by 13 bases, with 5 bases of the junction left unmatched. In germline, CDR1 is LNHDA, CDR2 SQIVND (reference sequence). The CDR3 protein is CASSWASGQFF. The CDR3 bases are TGTGCCAGTAGTTGGGCTAGCGGTCAGTTCTTC.

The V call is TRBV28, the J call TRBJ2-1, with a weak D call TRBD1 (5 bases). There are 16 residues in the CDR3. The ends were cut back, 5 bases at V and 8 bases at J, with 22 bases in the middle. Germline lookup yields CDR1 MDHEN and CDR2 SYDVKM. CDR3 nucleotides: TGTGCCAGCAGTACTACGGAAATAGGCTGGGGCGATGAGCAGTTCTTC. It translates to CASSTTEIGWGDEQFF.

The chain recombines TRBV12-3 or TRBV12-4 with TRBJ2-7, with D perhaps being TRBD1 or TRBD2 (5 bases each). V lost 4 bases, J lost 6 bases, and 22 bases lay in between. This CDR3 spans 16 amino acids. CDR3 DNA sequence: TGTGCCAGCAGTTACTCCGGGGCAAGGGGTCCCCTCGAGCAGTACTTC. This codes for CASSYSGARGPLEQYF.

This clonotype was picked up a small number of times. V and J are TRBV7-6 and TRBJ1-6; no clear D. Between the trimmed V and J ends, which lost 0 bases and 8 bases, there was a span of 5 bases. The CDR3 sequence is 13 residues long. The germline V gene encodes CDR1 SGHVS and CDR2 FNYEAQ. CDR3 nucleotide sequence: TGTGCCAGCAGCTTAGCGCGCGATTCACCCCTCCACTTT. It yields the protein CASSLARDSPLHF.

This chain's CDR3 is CASSARTSSQETQYF. CDR3 DNA: TGTGCCAGCAGCGCCAGGACCTCATCACAAGAGACCCAGTACTTC. The chain links TRBV7-9 to TRBJ2-5; D call uncertain. The V end was cut by 5 bases, the J end by 2 bases, with 15 bases between. From germline, CDR1 is SEHNR and CDR2 FQNEAQ (reference sequence). The CDR3 runs 15 residues. The variable domain in full, completed from reference TRBV7-9 and TRBJ2-5, reads DTGVSQNPRHKITKRGQNVTFRCDPISEHNRLYWYRQTLGQGPEFLTYFQNEAQLEKSRLLSDRFSAERPKGSFSTLEIQRTEQGDSAMYLCASSARTSSQETQYFGPGTRLLVL.

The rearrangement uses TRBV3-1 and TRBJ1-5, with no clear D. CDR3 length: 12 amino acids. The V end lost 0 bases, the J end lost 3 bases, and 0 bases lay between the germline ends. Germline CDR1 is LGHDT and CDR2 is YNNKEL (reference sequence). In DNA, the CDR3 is TGTGCCAGCAGCCAAGACAATCAGCCCCAGCATTTT. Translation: CASSQDNQPQHF.

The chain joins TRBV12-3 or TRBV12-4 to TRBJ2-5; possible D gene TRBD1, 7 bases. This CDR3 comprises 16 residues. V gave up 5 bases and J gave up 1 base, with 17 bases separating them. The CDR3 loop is CASSPKRGTVQETQYF. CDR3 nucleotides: TGTGCCAGCAGTCCGAAACGCGGGACAGTCCAAGAGACCCAGTACTTC.

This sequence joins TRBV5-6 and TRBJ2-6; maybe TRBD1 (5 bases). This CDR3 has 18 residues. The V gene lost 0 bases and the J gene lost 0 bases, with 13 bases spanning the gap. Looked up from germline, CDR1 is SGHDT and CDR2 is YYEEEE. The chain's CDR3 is CASSLGTFLSSGANVLTF. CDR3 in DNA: TGTGCCAGCAGCTTGGGGACATTTTTGAGCTCTGGGGCCAACGTCCTGACTTTC. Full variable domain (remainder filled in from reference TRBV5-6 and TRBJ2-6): DAGVTQSPTHLIKTRGQQVTLRCSPKSGHDTVSWYQQALGQGPQFIFQYYEEEERQRGNFPDRFSGHQFPNYSSELNVNALLLGDSALYLCASSLGTFLSSGANVLTFGAGSRLTVL.

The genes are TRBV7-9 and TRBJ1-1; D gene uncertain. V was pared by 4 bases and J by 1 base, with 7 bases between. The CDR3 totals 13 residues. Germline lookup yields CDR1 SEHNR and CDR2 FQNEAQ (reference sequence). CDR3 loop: CASSWAGNTEAFF. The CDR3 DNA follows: TGTGCCAGCAGCTGGGCAGGGAACACTGAAGCTTTCTTT.

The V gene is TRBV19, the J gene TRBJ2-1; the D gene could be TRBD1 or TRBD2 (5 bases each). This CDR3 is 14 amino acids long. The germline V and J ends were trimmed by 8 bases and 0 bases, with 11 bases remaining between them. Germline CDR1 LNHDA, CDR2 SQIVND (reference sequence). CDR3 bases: TGTGCCAGTGACGAGGGGAGCTCCTACAATGAGCAGTTCTTC. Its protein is CASDEGSSYNEQFF.

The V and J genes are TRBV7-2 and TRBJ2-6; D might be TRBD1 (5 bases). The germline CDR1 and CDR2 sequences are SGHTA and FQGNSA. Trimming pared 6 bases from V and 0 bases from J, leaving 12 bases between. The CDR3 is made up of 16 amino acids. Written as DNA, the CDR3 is TGTGCCAGCAGACCAACAGGTTCCTCTGGGGCCAACGTCCTGACTTTC. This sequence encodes CASRPTGSSGANVLTF.

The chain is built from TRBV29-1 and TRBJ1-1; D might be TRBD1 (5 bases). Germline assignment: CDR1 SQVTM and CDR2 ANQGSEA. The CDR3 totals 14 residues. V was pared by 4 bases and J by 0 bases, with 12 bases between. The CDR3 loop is CSVALSGLNTEAFF. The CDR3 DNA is TGCAGCGTTGCCCTCTCGGGGCTGAACACTGAAGCTTTCTTT.

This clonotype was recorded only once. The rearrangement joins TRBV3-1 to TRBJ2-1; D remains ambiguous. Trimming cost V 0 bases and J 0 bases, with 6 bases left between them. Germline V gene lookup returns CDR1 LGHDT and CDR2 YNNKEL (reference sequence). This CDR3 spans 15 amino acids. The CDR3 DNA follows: TGTGCCAGCAGCCAAGATAGGAGCTCCTACAATGAGCAGTTCTTC. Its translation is CASSQDRSSYNEQFF.

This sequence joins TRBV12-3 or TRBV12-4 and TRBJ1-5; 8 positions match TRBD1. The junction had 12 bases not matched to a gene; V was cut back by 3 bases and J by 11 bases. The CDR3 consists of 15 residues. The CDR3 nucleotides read TGTGCCAGCAGTTTTGGACAGGGAGGAGTAGCGGCCCAGCATTTT. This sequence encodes CASSFGQGGVAAQHF.

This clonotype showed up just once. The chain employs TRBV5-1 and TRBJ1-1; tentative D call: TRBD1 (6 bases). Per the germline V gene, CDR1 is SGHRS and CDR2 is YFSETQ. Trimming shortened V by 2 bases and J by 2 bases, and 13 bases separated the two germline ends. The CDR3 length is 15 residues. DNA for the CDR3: TGCGCCAGCAGCTTTCCTACAGGGTCAAACACTGAAGCTTTCTTT. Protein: CASSFPTGSNTEAFF. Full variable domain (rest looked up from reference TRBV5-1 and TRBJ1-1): KAGVTQTPRYLIKTRGQQVTLSCSPISGHRSVSWYQQTPGQGLQFLFEYFSETQRNKGNFPGRFSGRQFSNSRSEMNVSTLELGDSALYLCASSFPTGSNTEAFFGQGTRLTVV.

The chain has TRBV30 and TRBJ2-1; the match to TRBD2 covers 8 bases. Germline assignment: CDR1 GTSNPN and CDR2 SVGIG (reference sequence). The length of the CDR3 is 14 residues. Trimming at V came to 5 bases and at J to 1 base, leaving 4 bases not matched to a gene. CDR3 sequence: CAWGAGASYNEQFF. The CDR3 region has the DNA TGTGCCTGGGGAGCGGGAGCATCCTACAATGAGCAGTTCTTC.

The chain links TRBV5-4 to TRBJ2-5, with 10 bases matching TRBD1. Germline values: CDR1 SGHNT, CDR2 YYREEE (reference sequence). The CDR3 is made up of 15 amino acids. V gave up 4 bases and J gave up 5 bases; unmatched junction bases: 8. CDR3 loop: CASSAGTGAGETQYF. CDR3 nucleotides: TGTGCCAGCAGCGCGGGGACAGGGGCCGGGGAGACCCAGTACTTC. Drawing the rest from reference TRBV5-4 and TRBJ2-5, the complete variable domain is ETGVTQSPTHLIKTRGQQVTLRCSSQSGHNTVSWYQQALGQGPQFIFQYYREEENGRGNFPPRFSGLQFPNYSSELNVNALELDDSALYLCASSAGTGAGETQYFGPGTRLLVL.

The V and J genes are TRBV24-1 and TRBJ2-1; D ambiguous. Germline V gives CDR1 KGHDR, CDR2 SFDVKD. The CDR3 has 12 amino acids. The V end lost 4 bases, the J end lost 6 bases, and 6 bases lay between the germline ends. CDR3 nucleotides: TGTGCCACCAGTGACGAGCTCAATGAGCAGTTCTTC. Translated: CATSDELNEQFF.

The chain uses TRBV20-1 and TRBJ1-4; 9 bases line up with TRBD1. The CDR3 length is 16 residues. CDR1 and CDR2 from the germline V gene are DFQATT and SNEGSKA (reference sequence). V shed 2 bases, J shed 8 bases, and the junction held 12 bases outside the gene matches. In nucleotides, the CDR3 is TGCAGTGCTAGATTCCCTTGGACAGGGGAGAGAGAAAAACTGTTTTTT. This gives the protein CSARFPWTGEREKLFF.

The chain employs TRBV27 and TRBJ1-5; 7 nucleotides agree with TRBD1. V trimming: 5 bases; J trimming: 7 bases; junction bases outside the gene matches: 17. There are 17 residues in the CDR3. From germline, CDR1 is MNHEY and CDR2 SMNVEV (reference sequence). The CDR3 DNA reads TGTGCCAGCAGTCCTTCGACAGGGCGGATATCTCAACAGCCCCAGCATTTT. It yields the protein CASSPSTGRISQQPQHF.

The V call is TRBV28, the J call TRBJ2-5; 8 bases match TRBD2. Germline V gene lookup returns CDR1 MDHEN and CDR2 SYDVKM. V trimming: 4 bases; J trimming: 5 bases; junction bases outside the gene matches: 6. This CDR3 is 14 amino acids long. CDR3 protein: CASSSPGREETQYF. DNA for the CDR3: TGTGCCAGCAGTTCTCCCGGGAGGGAGGAGACCCAGTACTTC.

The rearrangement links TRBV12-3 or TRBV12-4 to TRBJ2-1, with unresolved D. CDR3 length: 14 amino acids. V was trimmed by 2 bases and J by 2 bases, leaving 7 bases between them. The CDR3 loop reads CASSLSFPYNEQFF. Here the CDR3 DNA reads TGTGCCAGCAGTTTATCGTTTCCCTACAATGAGCAGTTCTTC.

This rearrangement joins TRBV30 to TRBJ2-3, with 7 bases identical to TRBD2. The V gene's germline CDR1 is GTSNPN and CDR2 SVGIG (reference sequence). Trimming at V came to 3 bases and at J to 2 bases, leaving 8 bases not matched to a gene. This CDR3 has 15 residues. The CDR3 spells CAWRRASGNTDTQYF. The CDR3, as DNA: TGTGCCTGGAGACGAGCTAGCGGTAACACAGATACGCAGTATTTT.